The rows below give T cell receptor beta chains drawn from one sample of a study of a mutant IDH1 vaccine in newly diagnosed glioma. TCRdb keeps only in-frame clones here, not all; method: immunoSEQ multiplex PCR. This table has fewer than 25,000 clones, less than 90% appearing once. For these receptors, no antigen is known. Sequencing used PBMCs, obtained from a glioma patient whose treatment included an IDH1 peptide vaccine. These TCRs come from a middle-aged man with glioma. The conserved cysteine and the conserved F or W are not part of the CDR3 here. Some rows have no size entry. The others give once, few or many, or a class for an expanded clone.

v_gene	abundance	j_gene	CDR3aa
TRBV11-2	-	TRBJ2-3	ASSWTSGGRDTQY
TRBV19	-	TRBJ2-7	ASSIPSRGTDEQY
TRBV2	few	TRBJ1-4	ASSNGRKLF
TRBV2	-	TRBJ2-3	ASSETDTQY
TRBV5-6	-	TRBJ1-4	ASSLPGVDEKLF
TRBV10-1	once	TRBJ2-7	ASSESVERRVYEQY
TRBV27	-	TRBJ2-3	ASSQSGSGGSDTQY
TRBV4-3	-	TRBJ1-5	ASSQEMDRNQPQH
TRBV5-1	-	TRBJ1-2	ASSPFTGTDYGYT
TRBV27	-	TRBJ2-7	ASSLHTSGSSEQY
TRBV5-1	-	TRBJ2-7	ASSLTSLAGGIGEQY